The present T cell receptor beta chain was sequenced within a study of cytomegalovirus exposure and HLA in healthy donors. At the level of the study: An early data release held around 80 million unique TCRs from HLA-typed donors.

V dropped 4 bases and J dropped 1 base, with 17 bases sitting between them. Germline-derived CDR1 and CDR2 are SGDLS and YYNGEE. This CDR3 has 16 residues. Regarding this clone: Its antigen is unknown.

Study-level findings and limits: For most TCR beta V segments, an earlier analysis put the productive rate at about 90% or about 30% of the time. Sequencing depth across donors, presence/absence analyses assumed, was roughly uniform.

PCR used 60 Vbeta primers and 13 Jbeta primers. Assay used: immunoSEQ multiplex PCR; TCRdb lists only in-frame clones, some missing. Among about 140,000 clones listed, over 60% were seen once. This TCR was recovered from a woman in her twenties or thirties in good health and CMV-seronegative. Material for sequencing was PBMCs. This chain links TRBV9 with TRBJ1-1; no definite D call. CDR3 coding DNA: TGTGCCAGCAGCCCCGGGGTCGGGTTTCAGAACACTGAAGCTTTCTTT. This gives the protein CASSPGVGFQNTEAFF.